What follows are 22 T cell receptor beta chains derived from one specimen sequenced in a study of blood T cell repertoires in COVID-19. This table comes from immunoSEQ multiplex PCR, and its TCRdb copy is limited to in-frame clones, with some not included. Seen here are about 91,000 clones, approximately 90% observed once, and the top ten hold 4.8%. Material for sequencing was peripheral blood. Receptors originate from a woman older than 75 with active COVID-19.

This chain connects TRBV19 to TRBJ1-1; D ambiguous. The V end lost 0 bases, the J end lost 2 bases, and 10 bases lay between the germline ends. This CDR3 has 15 amino acids. Per germline, CDR1 LNHDA and CDR2 SQIVND (reference sequence). CDR3 amino acids: CASSIDVGRNTEAFF. In DNA form, the CDR3 reads TGTGCCAGTAGTATAGACGTAGGGAGAAACACTGAAGCTTTCTTT.

The count of this clone is one. This CDR3 reads CASSISYNTEAFF. CDR3 coding DNA: TGTGCCAGTAGTATCTCCTATAACACTGAAGCTTTCTTT. V is TRBV19 and J is TRBJ1-1; no clear D gene. Looked up from germline, CDR1 is LNHDA and CDR2 is SQIVND (reference sequence). Trimming removed 3 bases from V and 2 bases from J, with 7 bases in between. The CDR3 length is 13 residues. Filled out from reference TRBV19 and TRBJ1-1, the complete variable domain reads DGGITQSPKYLFRKEGQNVTLSCEQNLNHDAMYWYRQDPGQGLRLIYYSQIVNDFQKGDIAEGYSVSREKKESFPLTVTSAQKNPTAFYLCASSISYNTEAFFGQGTRLTVV.

This sequence joins TRBV7-2 and TRBJ1-2; D perhaps matches TRBD1 (5 bases). Germline CDR1 is SGHTA and CDR2 is FQGNSA. V dropped 3 bases and J dropped 4 bases, with 9 bases sitting between them. The CDR3 is 13 amino acids. The CDR3 sequence: CASSFPGIYGYTF. The CDR3 nucleotides read TGTGCCAGCAGCTTCCCAGGGATCTATGGCTACACCTTC.

The rearrangement uses TRBV28 and TRBJ2-1, with a possible D match to TRBD1 (5 bases). Germline-derived CDR1 and CDR2 are MDHEN and SYDVKM. Trimming took off 10 bases at V and 0 bases at J, with 13 bases between the two ends. The CDR3 contains 14 residues. CDR3 amino acids: CAITDSYSYNEQFF. The CDR3 DNA is TGTGCCATCACCGACAGTTACTCCTACAATGAGCAGTTCTTC.

The chain carries TRBV3-1 (or the pseudogene TRBV3-2) and TRBJ1-2; 9 bases align to TRBD1. Germline-derived CDR1 and CDR2 are LGHDT and YNNKEL (reference sequence). V was pared by 4 bases and J by 4 bases, with 4 bases of the junction left unmatched. The CDR3 consists of 14 residues. CDR3 in amino acids: CASSRTGGIYGYTF. The CDR3 DNA reads TGTGCCAGCAGCCGAACAGGGGGCATCTATGGCTACACCTTC.

V is TRBV4-1 and J is TRBJ2-3; the D gene is possibly TRBD2 (6 bases). V lost 0 bases and J 0 bases, leaving 10 bases between the germline ends. Germline-derived CDR1 and CDR2 are MGHRA and YSYEKL. The CDR3 has 16 residues. CDR3 DNA sequence: TGCGCCAGCAGCCAAGATTCGGGGGATAGCACAGATACGCAGTATTTT. It translates to CASSQDSGDSTDTQYF.

The count of this clone is one. V usage is TRBV7-2 and J usage is TRBJ2-7; a possible D gene is TRBD1 (6 bases). Per germline, CDR1 SGHTA and CDR2 FQGNSA. Trimming cost V 5 bases and J 0 bases, with 8 bases left between them. The CDR3 consists of 13 residues. In nucleotides, the CDR3 is TGTGCCAGCAGCGGACAGAACTCCTACGAGCAGTACTTC. It encodes CASSGQNSYEQYF.

This clone was detected once. V is TRBV19 and J is TRBJ2-7, with 8 bases that match TRBD1. Germline assignment: CDR1 LNHDA and CDR2 SQIVND (reference sequence). V trimming: 2 bases; J trimming: 9 bases; junction bases outside the gene matches: 3. The CDR3 extends over 12 amino acids. CDR3 protein: CASSISGGRQYF. CDR3 in DNA: TGTGCCAGTAGTATATCAGGGGGCAGGCAGTACTTC.

The V gene is TRBV6-2 or TRBV6-3, the J gene TRBJ2-3, with 8 bases aligning to TRBD2. Germline CDR1 MNHEY, CDR2 SVGEGT. Losses at the gene ends were 0 bases for V and 5 bases for J; bases not matched to a gene: 10. The CDR3 runs to 17 residues. For the CDR3, the DNA is TGTGCCAGCAGTTACTCTCAAGCGGGAGACGGTGGAGATACGCAGTATTTT. This gives the protein CASSYSQAGDGGDTQYF.

This chain uses TRBV28 with TRBJ2-3; TRBD2 matches at 12 bases. In germline, CDR1 is MDHEN, CDR2 SYDVKM. The CDR3 sequence is 21 residues long. V gave up 4 bases and J gave up 3 bases; unmatched junction bases: 20. The CDR3 nucleotides are TGTGCCAGCAGTTGGGACTTCCCCTCTAGCGGGAGGGCCTTAAGAACAGATACGCAGTATTTT. Translation gives CASSWDFPSSGRALRTDTQYF.

The chain joins TRBV29-1 to TRBJ2-3; 9 bases agree with TRBD1. Per germline, CDR1 SQVTM and CDR2 ANQGSEA. The ends lost 5 bases at V and 3 bases at J; junction bases unmatched: 3. The CDR3 contains 13 residues. The CDR3 bases are TGCAGCGTTCTGACAGGGGGTACAGATACGCAGTATTTT. Its translation: CSVLTGGTDTQYF.

This clone was seen a single time. CDR3 region: CASSMALAGDLYEQYF. The CDR3 region has the DNA TGTGCCAGTAGTATGGCACTAGCGGGAGATCTATACGAGCAGTACTTC. The chain couples TRBV19 to TRBJ2-7, with TRBD2 matching 11 bases. There are 16 residues in the CDR3. Germline lookup yields CDR1 LNHDA and CDR2 SQIVND (reference sequence). V was clipped by 3 bases and J by 4 bases; unmatched bases: 8.

The rearrangement links TRBV28 to TRBJ2-1, with D possibly TRBD1 on 7 matching bases. Germline V gene sequence: CDR1 MDHEN, CDR2 SYDVKM. This CDR3 is built from 14 residues. V was trimmed by 6 bases and J by 6 bases, leaving 15 bases between them. CDR3 in amino acids: CASSNAGQFNEQFF. In DNA form, the CDR3 reads TGTGCCAGCAGCAATGCGGGACAGTTCAATGAGCAGTTCTTC.

The chain uses TRBV7-2 and TRBJ1-4; maybe TRBD1 (6 bases). The CDR3 totals 16 residues. Germline lookup yields CDR1 SGHTA and CDR2 FQGNSA. V dropped 6 bases and J dropped 4 bases, with 18 bases sitting between them. Written as DNA, the CDR3 is TGTGCCAGCAGTCTAGTTGGGGGCACTTTTAATGAAAAACTGTTTTTT. As protein: CASSLVGGTFNEKLFF.

CDR3 sequence: CASARGGGQPQHF. CDR3 coding DNA: TGTGCCAGCGCGCGAGGGGGCGGTCAGCCCCAGCATTTT. V usage is TRBV27 and J usage is TRBJ1-5; 7 bases fit TRBD1. Germline loops: CDR1 MNHEY, CDR2 SMNVEV (reference sequence). The CDR3 has 13 residues. V lost 8 bases to trimming and J lost 6 bases; unmatched junction nucleotides: 7.

The chain employs TRBV10-3 and TRBJ2-5; no definite D call. The V end was cut by 2 bases, the J end by 2 bases, with 3 bases between. The CDR3 consists of 12 residues. Per germline, CDR1 ENHRY and CDR2 SYGVKD. CDR3 DNA: TGTGCCATCAGTGAGCAACAAGAGACCCAGTACTTC. It specifies CAISEQQETQYF.

This chain uses TRBV18 with TRBJ1-2; TRBD1 aligns across 10 bases. The CDR3 contains 14 residues. Germline lookup yields CDR1 KGHSH and CDR2 LQKENI. V was pared by 6 bases and J by 5 bases, with 6 bases of the junction left unmatched. In DNA form, the CDR3 reads TGTGCCAGCTCCCCCGGGACAGGGGCTTATGGCTACACCTTC. Protein sequence: CASSPGTGAYGYTF.

In its sample, this clone was seen a few times. CDR3 DNA: TGTGCCACAGGGACAGCTCGGGACACTGAAGCTTTCTTT. Translating it yields CATGTARDTEAFF. The rearrangement joins TRBV18 to TRBJ1-1; 7 bases match TRBD1. Germline lookup yields CDR1 KGHSH and CDR2 LQKENI. The trim removed 10 bases at V and 3 bases at J, leaving 8 bases unmatched. The CDR3 has 13 amino acids.

CDR3 bases: TGCAGCGGAACGGGCGGGAGGGCCGAAGGAGATACGCAGTATTTT. Translation gives CSGTGGRAEGDTQYF. This chain links TRBV29-1 with TRBJ2-3, with 9 bases lining up with TRBD2. V shed 7 bases, J shed 5 bases, and the junction held 13 bases outside the gene matches. The CDR3 sequence is 15 residues long. Germline V gene data show CDR1 as SQVTM and CDR2 as ANQGSEA.

The V gene is TRBV29-1, the J gene TRBJ2-5, with D tentatively TRBD1 (5 bases). Per the germline V gene, CDR1 is SQVTM and CDR2 is ANQGSEA. Trimming shortened V by 4 bases and J by 5 bases, and 11 bases separated the two germline ends. This CDR3 comprises 12 residues. The CDR3 here is CSVGDSFETQYF. The DNA of the CDR3 is TGCAGCGTTGGAGACAGTTTTGAGACCCAGTACTTC. The full variable domain, completed using reference TRBV29-1 and TRBJ2-5, is SAVISQKPSRDICQRGTSLTIQCQVDSQVTMMFWYRQQPGQSLTLIATANQGSEATYESGFVIDKFPISRPNLTFSTLTVSNMSPEDSSIYLCSVGDSFETQYFGPGTRLLVL.

The rearrangement joins TRBV28 to TRBJ1-1; D perhaps matches TRBD1 (6 bases). The V gene lost 7 bases and the J gene lost 1 base, with 19 bases spanning the gap. CDR1 and CDR2 (germline): MDHEN, SYDVKM. The CDR3 length is 16 residues. CDR3 sequence: CASNPRGAPGNTEAFF. CDR3 sequence (DNA): TGTGCCAGCAATCCCCGGGGGGCCCCGGGGAACACTGAAGCTTTCTTT.

The chain is built from TRBV7-7 and TRBJ2-1, with 8 bases lining up with TRBD2. The germline V gene encodes CDR1 SSHAT and CDR2 FNYEAQ (reference sequence). CDR3 length: 14 residues. V lost 5 bases to trimming and J lost 5 bases; unmatched junction nucleotides: 5. DNA of the CDR3: TGTGCCAGCAGCCCGCCGGGAGGGAACAATGAGCAGTTCTTC. It specifies CASSPPGGNNEQFF.